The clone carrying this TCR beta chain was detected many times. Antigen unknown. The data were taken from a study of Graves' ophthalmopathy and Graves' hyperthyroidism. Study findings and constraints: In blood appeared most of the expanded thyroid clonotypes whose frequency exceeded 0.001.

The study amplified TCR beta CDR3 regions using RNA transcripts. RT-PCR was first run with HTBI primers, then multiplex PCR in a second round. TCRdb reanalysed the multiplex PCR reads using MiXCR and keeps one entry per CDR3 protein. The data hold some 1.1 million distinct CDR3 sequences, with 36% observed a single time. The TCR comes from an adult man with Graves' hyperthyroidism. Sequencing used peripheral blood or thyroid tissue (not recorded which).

The CDR3 is CASSPRTAATYEQYF. The CDR3 DNA sequence: TGTGCCAGCAGCCCAAGGACAGCGGCCACCTACGAGCAGTACTTC. The J gene is TRBJ2-7, the V gene TRBV7-9; a weak D match, TRBD1 (6 bases). The germline V and J ends were trimmed by 5 bases and 2 bases, with 16 bases remaining between them. In germline, CDR1 is SEHNR, CDR2 FQNEAQ (reference sequence). The CDR3 is 15 residues long.